Listed below are T cell receptor beta chains from one sample, sequenced in a study of cytomegalovirus exposure and HLA in healthy donors. Here immunoSEQ multiplex PCR was the method, and the copy in TCRdb shows in-frame clones only, minus some. The sample carries roughly 150,000 clones, just under 80% recorded once. Material for sequencing was PBMCs. These receptors were collected from a woman in her forties in good health and CMV-seropositive. The CDR3 runs from the conserved cysteine through the conserved F or W. Clone size, where shown, is once, few, many, or a class for clones that have expanded.

len | abundance | v_gene | CDR3aa
15 | - | TRBV30 | CAWSRRGDRGKEQYF
16 | few | TRBV30 | CAWSDPGTGVDYGYTF
14 | - | TRBV6-5 | CASSTRTAAYEQYF
12 | - | TRBV28 | CASSPTYFSQHF
14 | few | TRBV11-3 | CASSLRGLGDEQYF
12 | - | TRBV6-6 | CASSQADYGYTF
14 | - | TRBV5-6 | CASSLTGESYGYTF
12 | - | TRBV28 | CASRERGQGTFF
13 | - | TRBV5-1 | CASSSGGAGGYTF
14 | - | TRBV30 | CAWSLGQMNSPLHF
13 | - | TRBV6-1 | CACQEGGGYEQYF
16 | - | TRBV7-9 | CSSSSGQKPNPDEQYF
15 | - | TRBV9 | CASTKYGSGANGLTF
15 | - | TRBV7-2 | CASSLVAGASEKLFF
12 | - | TRBV2 | CASSDIRGTIYF
14 | - | TRBV4-1 | CASSRPTVNTEAFF
14 | - | TRBV18 | CASSPLGATGELFF
15 | - | TRBV6-5 | CASSYSRQSNQPQHF
14 | - | TRBV5-1 | CASSLETPPYRYTF
14 | few | TRBV9 | CASKGDDSSETQYF
14 | - | TRBV27 | CASSRTGVDDGYTF
13 | - | TRBV2 | CATRTSAGETQYF
15 | - | TRBV5-4 | CASSSPSRPFNEQFF
16 | - | TRBV28 | CASTKLAGGPTGELFF
15 | - | TRBV29-1 | CSVRTRGRDTGELFF